This passage covers 25 T cell receptor beta chains from one sample sequenced in a study of T cells after yellow fever vaccination. In TCRdb, the 5' RACE reads were re-called with MiXCR into one record per CDR3 protein. The data show about 550,000 distinct CDR3 sequences, over 15% seen once. The sequencing here drew on PBMCs, taken 15 days after the yellow fever booster vaccination. The receptors come from a man in his thirties or forties who received the YFV17D yellow fever vaccine.

The chain has TRBV6-2 or TRBV6-3 and TRBJ2-7; TRBD1 might be the D (6 bases). V lost 6 bases to trimming and J lost 6 bases, with 6 bases between them. The CDR3 totals 10 residues. CDR1 MNHEY and CDR2 SVGEGT come from the germline V gene. The CDR3 DNA follows: TGTGCCAGCAGGGGGGCCGAGCAGTACTTC. Its translation: CASRGAEQYF.

The chain couples TRBV19 to TRBJ1-2; D is unclear. The V gene's germline CDR1 is LNHDA and CDR2 SQIVND (reference sequence). V lost 5 bases, J lost 3 bases, and 7 bases lay in between. There are 12 residues in the CDR3. In DNA, the CDR3 is TGTGCCAGTAGTGCACACGACTATGGCTACACCTTC. Translated: CASSAHDYGYTF. The complete variable domain, with remaining parts taken from reference TRBV19 and TRBJ1-2, reads DGGITQSPKYLFRKEGQNVTLSCEQNLNHDAMYWYRQDPGQGLRLIYYSQIVNDFQKGDIAEGYSVSREKKESFPLTVTSAQKNPTAFYLCASSAHDYGYTFGSGTRLTVV.

The V call is TRBV24-1, the J call TRBJ2-1, with TRBD2 matching 10 bases. Unmatched junction bases numbered 8, after V lost 5 bases and J lost 5 bases. CDR3 length: 16 amino acids. CDR1 KGHDR and CDR2 SFDVKD come from the germline V gene. The CDR3 DNA is TGTGCCACCAGTGGCACCGGGACTAGCGTGCACAATGAGCAGTTCTTC. It yields the protein CATSGTGTSVHNEQFF.

This clonotype was picked up a small number of times. The chain uses TRBV7-2 and TRBJ2-3; D not resolved. The CDR3 contains 15 residues. Germline CDR1 and CDR2: SGHTA and FQGNSA. V shed 5 bases and J shed 2 bases, with 14 bases lying between them. The DNA of the CDR3 is TGTGCCAGCAGCCCTCAGAACCACCCCACAGATACGCAGTATTTT. This gives the protein CASSPQNHPTDTQYF.

This clonotype has a handful of counts. The J gene is TRBJ2-1, the V gene TRBV5-1; 7 nucleotides line up with TRBD2. The J segment lost 6 bases and the V segment lost 7 bases, leaving 10 bases of the junction unmatched. CDR1 is SGHRS, CDR2 YFSETQ, per germline. This CDR3 contains 14 residues. The CDR3 DNA reads TGCGCCAGCTTCAAAGGGGACTACCTCAATGAGCAGTTCTTC. Encoded protein: CASFKGDYLNEQFF.

V is TRBV24-1 and J is TRBJ2-1; tentative D call: TRBD2 (6 bases). This CDR3 comprises 14 residues. CDR1 is KGHDR and CDR2 is SFDVKD in the germline V gene. V was shortened by 4 bases and J by 6 bases, with 12 bases between the two germline ends. The CDR3 nucleotides read TGTGCCACCAGTGAATCGGGGGTGGTCAATGAGCAGTTCTTC. As protein: CATSESGVVNEQFF.

Only a few counts were recorded for this clonotype. The V gene is TRBV6-1, the J gene TRBJ1-2; D perhaps matches TRBD1 (5 bases). The CDR3 is made up of 15 amino acids. CDR1 and CDR2 (germline): MNHNS, SASEGT. With 6 bases removed from V and 1 base from J, the gap between germline ends came to 15 bases. The CDR3 sequence is CASRPPGGSNYGYTF. In nucleotides, the CDR3 is TGTGCCAGCAGACCCCCCGGGGGGAGTAACTATGGCTACACCTTC.

This clonotype was seen more than once but under ten times. The gene calls are TRBV9 and TRBJ1-5; maybe TRBD1 (5 bases). The CDR3 contains 15 residues. V lost 4 bases and J lost 6, with 17 bases in between. Germline V gene sequence: CDR1 SGDLS, CDR2 YYNGEE. The CDR3 nucleotides read TGTGCCAGCAGCCCTGGGTCGGGGCCAGGTCAGCCCCAGCATTTT. Amino acids: CASSPGSGPGQPQHF.

There are many counts of this clonotype. The chain uses TRBV4-3 and TRBJ2-3; D gene uncertain. This CDR3 has 14 residues. Germline CDR1 reads LGHNA; CDR2 reads YSLEER. Trimming stripped 1 base from V and 0 bases from J, with 5 bases between. This chain's CDR3 is CASSQAGSTDTQYF. CDR3 nucleotide sequence: TGCGCCAGCAGCCAAGCGGGCAGCACAGATACGCAGTATTTT.

The chain recombines TRBV9 with TRBJ1-2, with 7 bases lining up with TRBD1. This CDR3 has 14 residues. V was pared by 3 bases and J by 4 bases, with 6 bases of the junction left unmatched. Germline CDR1 SGDLS, CDR2 YYNGEE. The CDR3 protein is CASSATGLLYGYTF. The CDR3 DNA sequence: TGTGCCAGCAGCGCGACAGGGCTCCTCTATGGCTACACCTTC.

The sample holds a few counts of this clonotype. The chain joins TRBV23-1 to TRBJ2-1, with D perhaps assigned TRBD1 or TRBD2 (5 bases each). TRBV23-1 is annotated as an ORF whose role is uncertain. The CDR3 has 10 amino acids. V was pared by 6 bases and J by 15 bases, with 12 bases between. CDR3 bases: TGCGCCAGCAGCCGGGGACCCCCGTTCTTC. It codes for CASSRGPPFF.

The chain uses TRBV19 and TRBJ2-1; 12 nucleotides agree with TRBD2. Germline V gives CDR1 LNHDA, CDR2 SQIVND (reference sequence). V dropped 11 bases and J dropped 9; count of bases not matched to a gene: 8. The CDR3 covers 13 residues. The CDR3 protein is CAATSGGWSEQFF. The CDR3 coding sequence is TGTGCCGCAACTAGCGGGGGGTGGTCTGAGCAGTTCTTC.

This chain connects TRBV28 to TRBJ2-5; D unresolved. With 7 bases removed from V and 5 bases from J, the gap between germline ends came to 14 bases. This CDR3 comprises 13 residues. Germline V gives CDR1 MDHEN, CDR2 SYDVKM. This chain's CDR3 is CASNREAQETQYF. In DNA, the CDR3 is TGTGCCAGCAACCGCGAAGCTCAGGAGACCCAGTACTTC.

The gene calls are TRBV5-1 and TRBJ2-7; no clear D gene. Germline-derived CDR1 and CDR2 are SGHRS and YFSETQ. Between the trimmed V and J ends, which lost 4 bases and 6 bases, there was a span of 23 bases. The CDR3 covers 16 residues. CDR3 protein: CASSLEESRWISEQYF. For the CDR3, the DNA is TGCGCCAGCAGCCTTGAGGAATCGCGGTGGATCAGCGAGCAGTACTTC. The full variable domain, rest sourced from reference TRBV5-1 and TRBJ2-7, is KAGVTQTPRYLIKTRGQQVTLSCSPISGHRSVSWYQQTPGQGLQFLFEYFSETQRNKGNFPGRFSGRQFSNSRSEMNVSTLELGDSALYLCASSLEESRWISEQYFGPGTRLTVT.

V usage is TRBV12-3 or TRBV12-4 and J usage is TRBJ2-7; TRBD1 agrees at 8 bases. This CDR3 spans 14 amino acids. The trim removed 3 bases at V and 3 bases at J, leaving 4 bases unmatched. The CDR3 DNA sequence: TGTGCCAGCAGTTTCGGGACAGGATACTACGAGCAGTACTTC. It translates to CASSFGTGYYEQYF.

This clonotype was seen more than once but under ten times. The chain uses TRBV4-3 and TRBJ2-1; 10 nucleotides agree with TRBD2. The CDR3 extends over 16 amino acids. Germline lookup yields CDR1 LGHNA and CDR2 YSLEER. V shed 2 bases and J 7 bases; nucleotides not matched to a gene: 8. The CDR3 loop reads CASSQTSGDLRNEQFF. The DNA of the CDR3 is TGCGCCAGCAGCCAAACTAGCGGGGATCTACGGAATGAGCAGTTCTTC.

This clonotype has just a few counts. The chain is built from TRBV27 and TRBJ2-3; tentative D call: TRBD1 (6 bases). The germline V gene has CDR1 MNHEY and CDR2 SMNVEV (reference sequence). This CDR3 contains 16 residues. V was shortened by 5 bases and J by 2 bases, with 17 bases between the two germline ends. The CDR3 is CASSVAGTPNTDTQYF. The CDR3 nucleotides are TGTGCCAGCAGTGTAGCCGGGACACCCAACACAGATACGCAGTATTTT.

In DNA, the CDR3 is TGTGCCTGGATGTTAGCGGTAACCTCTAGCTCCTACAATGAGCAGTTCTTC. It specifies CAWMLAVTSSSYNEQFF. V usage is TRBV30 and J usage is TRBJ2-1, with D perhaps TRBD2 (6 bases). The CDR3 extends over 17 amino acids. Germline CDR1 and CDR2: GTSNPN and SVGIG (reference sequence). The V end lost 4 bases, the J end lost 0 bases, and 19 bases lay between the germline ends. The variable domain in full, completed from reference TRBV30 and TRBJ2-1, reads SQTIHQWPATLVQPVGSPLSLECTVEGTSNPNLYWYRQAAGRGLQLLFYSVGIGQISSEVPQNLSASRPQDRQFILSSKKLLLSDSGFYLCAWMLAVTSSSYNEQFFGPGTRLTVL.

This clonotype was observed a handful of times. CDR3 bases: TGTGCCACCTCCGGGGATCCTAGGGGCAATGAGCAGTTCTTC. The encoded protein is CATSGDPRGNEQFF. This rearrangement joins TRBV24-1 to TRBJ2-1; D possibly uses TRBD1 or TRBD2 (5 bases each). This CDR3 is built from 14 residues. Between the trimmed V and J ends, which lost 9 bases and 6 bases, there was a span of 17 bases. Germline V gives CDR1 KGHDR, CDR2 SFDVKD.

This clonotype was observed a few times. The chain couples TRBV7-9 to TRBJ2-7, with D possibly being TRBD1 (7 bases). The ends were cut back, 8 bases at V and 2 bases at J, with 13 bases in the middle. Germline CDR1 and CDR2: SEHNR and FQNEAQ (reference sequence). This CDR3 comprises 13 residues. CDR3 nucleotides: TGTGCCAGCGGAGGGGGCTTGGCCTACGAGCAGTACTTC. Translation gives CASGGGLAYEQYF.

The genes are TRBV7-8 and TRBJ2-3; 8 positions match TRBD2. This CDR3 region has 15 residues. Trimming removed 4 bases from V and 5 bases from J; junction bases left unmatched: 8. The germline CDR1 and CDR2 sequences are SGHVS and FQNEAQ. This CDR3 reads CASSSPGLAVDTQYF. CDR3 nucleotides: TGTGCCAGCAGCTCACCCGGACTAGCTGTAGATACGCAGTATTTT.

A single count supports this clonotype. The chain is built from TRBV2 and TRBJ2-5; D call uncertain. The CDR3 totals 11 residues. The germline gives CDR1 SNHLY, CDR2 FYNNEI. V was shortened by 7 bases and J by 5 bases, with 8 bases between the two germline ends. The CDR3 protein is CASTVKETQYF. CDR3 sequence (DNA): TGTGCCAGCACAGTCAAGGAGACCCAGTACTTC.

V gene TRBV25-1 combines with J gene TRBJ2-6; D perhaps matches TRBD2 (5 bases). CDR3 length equals 15 residues. Germline V gene lookup returns CDR1 MGHDK and CDR2 SYGVNS. Trimming removed 8 bases at V and 3 bases at J, with 14 bases between. The CDR3 DNA reads TGTGCCAGCGATGGAGGTAATGTTGGGGCCAACGTCCTGACTTTC. Translating gives CASDGGNVGANVLTF.

The chain uses TRBV7-8 and TRBJ2-7, with D perhaps TRBD2 (7 bases). The CDR3 runs to 16 residues. V was trimmed by 1 base and J by 2 bases, leaving 15 bases between them. In germline, CDR1 is SGHVS, CDR2 FQNEAQ. The CDR3 DNA follows: TGTGCCAGCAGCTTAGGAGGGGGGGTACACCCCTACGAGCAGTACTTC. Its translation is CASSLGGGVHPYEQYF.

In its sample, this clonotype was seen a few times. The chain links TRBV7-8 to TRBJ2-7; D gene unclear. Trimming took 5 bases from V and 6 from J, leaving 11 bases between them. CDR1 SGHVS and CDR2 FQNEAQ come from the germline V gene. The CDR3 runs to 12 residues. CDR3 DNA: TGTGCCAGCAGCCAAACCCTGGGCGAGCAGTACTTC. As protein: CASSQTLGEQYF. Based on the CDR3 plus reference TRBV7-8 and TRBJ2-7, the full variable domain is GAGVSQSPRYKVAKRGQDVALRCDPISGHVSLFWYQQALGQGPEFLTYFQNEAQLDKSGLPSDRFFAERPEGSVSTLKIQRTQQEDSAVYLCASSQTLGEQYFGPGTRLTVT.